This TCR beta chain was identified during a study of patients and donors after allogeneic stem cell transplantation (TCRdb year 2020). Trimming accounts for 5 bases at V and 7 bases at J, while the number of junction bases matched to no gene is 7. The CDR3, from cysteine to phenylalanine, totals 14 residues. The retained sequence is limited to the CDR3, 42 bases, with the frame set at the first base. Many counts were recorded for this clonotype. Which antigen it targets is not known. Within one base of it there is no much larger clone, and no base qualities were kept. The protocol used for the library was RT-PCR. Reads for this sample came from a NextSeq 550. TCRdb reran the public reads through fastp at Q25 and MiXCR, keeping productive beta chains. Every distinct CDR3 protein forms one entry, paired with its most common genes and DNA. This sample holds about 960,000 distinct CDR3 sequences; about 20% were observed only once. Roughly 6% of the sample goes to the ten largest clones.

The sequencing input was blood, either unsorted or a sorted T cell fraction (not recorded which). The origin of this receptor is a human donor who was either an allogeneic HSCT recipient or a stem cell or donor lymphocyte infusion donor (not recorded which). It is not recorded whose cells these are; they may come from a transplant donor. The chain joins TRBV12-3 or TRBV12-4 to TRBJ1-4; 7 central bases correspond to TRBD1. The encoded CDR3 is CASSRQGRTEKLFF. The nucleotide sequence reads as follows: TGTGCCAGCAGTCGACAGGGAAGGACTGAAAAACTGTTTTTT.